A few counts support the clone carrying this TCR beta chain. Different DNA sequences within this sample yield the same CDR3. These data come from a study of beta chain features in type 1 diabetes. Germline V gene data show CDR1 as SGHNT and CDR2 as YYREEE (reference sequence). The CDR3 covers 15 residues. Between the trimmed V and J ends, which lost 0 bases and 0 bases, there was a span of 7 bases. Every bit of the isolated RNA underwent reverse transcription, so sequencing read expressed TCRB transcripts. Produced via immunoSEQ multiplex PCR; TCRdb's table is partial and in-frame only. The sample has roughly 400,000 clones, roughly 16% seen once; the top ten hold roughly 0.019%.

The TCR sequence derives from a woman between 18 and 29 years old in good health. The gene calls are TRBV5-4 and TRBJ2-1; D remains unclear. The sequenced sample consisted of naive CD4+ T cells from blood. CDR3: CASSLAGSSYNEQFF. The CDR3 nucleotides are TGTGCCAGCAGCTTGGCTGGTAGCTCCTACAATGAGCAGTTCTTC.